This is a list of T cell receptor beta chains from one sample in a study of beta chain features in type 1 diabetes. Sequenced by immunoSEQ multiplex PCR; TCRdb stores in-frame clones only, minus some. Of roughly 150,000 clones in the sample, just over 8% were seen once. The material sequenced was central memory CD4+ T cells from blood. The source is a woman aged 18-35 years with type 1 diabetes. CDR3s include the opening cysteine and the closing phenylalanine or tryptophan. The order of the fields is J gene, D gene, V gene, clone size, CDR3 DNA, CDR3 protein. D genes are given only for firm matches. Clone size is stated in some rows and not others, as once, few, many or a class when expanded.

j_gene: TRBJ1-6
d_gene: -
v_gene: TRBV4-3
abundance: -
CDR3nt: TGCGCCAGCAGCCAAGTGTGGCAGGGGAATTTAAATTCACCCCTCCACTTT
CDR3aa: CASSQVWQGNLNSPLHF

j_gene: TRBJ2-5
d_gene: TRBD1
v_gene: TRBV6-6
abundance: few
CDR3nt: TGTGCCAGCAGTTACTCGATGGGACAGGGCTTTGGGGCCCAGTACTTC
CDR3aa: CASSYSMGQGFGAQYF

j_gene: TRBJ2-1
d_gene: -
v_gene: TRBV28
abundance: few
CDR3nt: TGTGCCAGCAGTTCCCCTATCGGGGGAAGCTCCTACAATGAGCAGTTCTTC
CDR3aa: CASSSPIGGSSYNEQFF

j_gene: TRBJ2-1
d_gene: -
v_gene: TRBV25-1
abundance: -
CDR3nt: TGTGCCAGCACCCAAAGCGGAGGCGGAGAGAATGAGCAGTTCTTC
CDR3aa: CASTQSGGGENEQFF

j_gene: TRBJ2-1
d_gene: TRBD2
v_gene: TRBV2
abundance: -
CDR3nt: TGTGCCAGCAGTGAGGGACTAGCGAGGAGTGGTGAGCAGTTCTTC
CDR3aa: CASSEGLARSGEQFF

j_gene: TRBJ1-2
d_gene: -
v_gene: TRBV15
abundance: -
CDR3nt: TGTGCCACCAGCAGTGGGGACAAGAACTATGGCTACACCTTC
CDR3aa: CATSSGDKNYGYTF

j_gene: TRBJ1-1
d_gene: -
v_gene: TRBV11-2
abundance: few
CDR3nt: TGTGCCAGCAGCTTAGAAAGGGGCACTGAAGCTTTCTTT
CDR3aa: CASSLERGTEAFF

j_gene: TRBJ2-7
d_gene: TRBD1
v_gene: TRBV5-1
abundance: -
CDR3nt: TGCGCCAGCAGCGAACAGGGGGCCCCGTACGAGCAGTACTTC
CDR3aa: CASSEQGAPYEQYF

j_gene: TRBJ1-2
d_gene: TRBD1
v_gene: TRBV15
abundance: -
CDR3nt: TGTGCCACCAGCAGTTTCGGACAGGGGGGATACTATGGCTACACCTTC
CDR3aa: CATSSFGQGGYYGYTF

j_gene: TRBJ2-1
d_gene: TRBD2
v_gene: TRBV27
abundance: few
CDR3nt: TGTGCCAGCAGAGGGGCTAGCGGGAACTCCCATGAGCAGTTCTTC
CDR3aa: CASRGASGNSHEQFF

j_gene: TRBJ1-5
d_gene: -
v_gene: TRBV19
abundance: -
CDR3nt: TGTGCCAGTAGTATTCAGCGGGATCAGCCCCAGCATTTT
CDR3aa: CASSIQRDQPQHF

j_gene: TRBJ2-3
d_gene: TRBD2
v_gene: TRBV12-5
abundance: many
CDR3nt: TGTGCTAGTGGTTTGGACACCCTGGGAGGGCCAGATACGCAGTATTTT
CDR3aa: CASGLDTLGGPDTQYF

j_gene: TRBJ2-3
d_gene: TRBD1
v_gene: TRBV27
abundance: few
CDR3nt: TGTGCCAGCAGTCCCGGACAGGGATTCACAGATACGCAGTATTTT
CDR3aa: CASSPGQGFTDTQYF

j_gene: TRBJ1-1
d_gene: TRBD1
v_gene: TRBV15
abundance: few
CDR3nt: TGTGCCACCAGCAGGACCGCCTACAGGGGAAAAATTGGCACTGAAGCTTTCTTT
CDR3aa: CATSRTAYRGKIGTEAFF

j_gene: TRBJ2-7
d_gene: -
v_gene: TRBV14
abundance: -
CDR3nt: TGTGCCAGCAGCCAAACGGAGCTCTCCTACGAGCAGTACTTC
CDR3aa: CASSQTELSYEQYF

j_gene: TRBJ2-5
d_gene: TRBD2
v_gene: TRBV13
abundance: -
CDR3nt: TGTGCCAGCAGCTTCCGCGGGGGGGCCGGAGAGACCCAGTACTTC
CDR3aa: CASSFRGGAGETQYF

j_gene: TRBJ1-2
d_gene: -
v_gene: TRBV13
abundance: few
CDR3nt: TGTGCCAGCAGCTTAGTCGGGGGGGACTATGGCTACACCTTC
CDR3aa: CASSLVGGDYGYTF

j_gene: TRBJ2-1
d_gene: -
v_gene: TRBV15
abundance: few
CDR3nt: TGTGCCACCAGCAGCGGGGCCTACAATGAGCAGTTCTTC
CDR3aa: CATSSGAYNEQFF

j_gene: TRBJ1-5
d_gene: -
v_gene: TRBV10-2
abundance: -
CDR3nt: TGCGCCAGCAGTGAGCAGGCTCAAGGGCCCCAGCATTTT
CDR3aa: CASSEQAQGPQHF

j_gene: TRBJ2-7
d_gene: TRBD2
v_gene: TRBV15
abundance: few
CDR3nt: TGTGCCACCAGCAGAGATCGAGGGACTAGCGGCTCCTACGAGCAGTACTTC
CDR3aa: CATSRDRGTSGSYEQYF

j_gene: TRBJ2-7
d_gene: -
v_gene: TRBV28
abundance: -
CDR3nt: TGTGCCAGCAGTCAGACTCCTTCCTACGAGCAGTACTTC
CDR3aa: CASSQTPSYEQYF

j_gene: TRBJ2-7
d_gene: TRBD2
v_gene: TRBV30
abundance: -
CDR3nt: TGTGCCTGCCCCCGGGCTAGCGGGTCCCACGAGCAGTACTTC
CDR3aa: CACPRASGSHEQYF

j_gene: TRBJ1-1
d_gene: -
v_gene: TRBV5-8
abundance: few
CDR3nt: TGTGCCAGCAGCCGGAGATCTGAAGCTTTCTTT
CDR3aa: CASSRRSEAFF